The present entry profiles one T cell receptor beta chain with its context. Patients from Seattle were sampled longitudinally, starting during active infection. This sample is part of a study of blood T cell repertoires in COVID-19. At the level of the study: The United States, Italy and Spain supplied acute and convalescent COVID-19 samples. The cDNA or gDNA used as material had been derived from T cells, B-cell-depleted T cells, or PBMCs.

The method was immunoSEQ multiplex PCR; TCRdb's version includes in-frame clones alone and lacks a portion of them. Among 410,000 or so clones listed, roughly 90% were seen once. CDR1 is MNHEY, CDR2 SMNVEV, per germline (reference sequence). The CDR3 sequence is 16 residues long. V was trimmed by 1 base and J by 8 bases, leaving 18 bases between them. The clonotype originates from a woman in her thirties or forties with COVID-19, enrolled during active disease. The V call is TRBV27, the J call TRBJ2-1, with a weak D call TRBD2 (5 bases). Source material: peripheral blood. The CDR3, as DNA: TGTGCCAGCAGTTTATGGGCCGTAACAGAGAGGGATGAGCAGTTCTTC. Amino acid sequence: CASSLWAVTERDEQFF.